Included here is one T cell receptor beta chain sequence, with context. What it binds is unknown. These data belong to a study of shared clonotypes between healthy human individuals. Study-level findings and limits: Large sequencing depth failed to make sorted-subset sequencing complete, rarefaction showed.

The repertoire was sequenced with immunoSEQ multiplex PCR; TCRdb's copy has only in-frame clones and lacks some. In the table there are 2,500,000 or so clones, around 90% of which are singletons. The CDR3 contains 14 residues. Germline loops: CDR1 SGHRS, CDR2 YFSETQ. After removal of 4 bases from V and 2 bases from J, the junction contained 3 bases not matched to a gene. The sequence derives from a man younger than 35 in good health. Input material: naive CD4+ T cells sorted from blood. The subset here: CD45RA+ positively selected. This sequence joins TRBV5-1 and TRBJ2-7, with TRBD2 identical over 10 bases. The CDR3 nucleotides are TGCGCCAGCAGCCCTACTAGCGGGGCCTACGAGCAGTACTTC. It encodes CASSPTSGAYEQYF.